These 9 T cell receptor beta chains were all obtained from the same sample, sequenced in a study of blood T cell repertoires in COVID-19. Profiling relied on immunoSEQ multiplex PCR, and the TCRdb table lists in-frame clones only, not all of them. The sample records some 250,000 clones, around 88% being singletons. Sequences were obtained from peripheral blood. The receptor source for this set is a man of 80 years or more with acute or convalescent COVID-19.

The chain is built from TRBV6-4 and TRBJ1-2, with 7 bases identical to TRBD1. The J segment lost 5 bases and the V segment lost 5 bases, leaving 5 bases of the junction unmatched. In germline, CDR1 is MRHNA, CDR2 SNTAGT. This CDR3 is 13 amino acids long. The DNA of the CDR3 is TGTGCCAGCAGTTCAGGGGGTCAGTATGGCTACACCTTC. It specifies CASSSGGQYGYTF.

In nucleotides, the CDR3 is TGCGCCAGCAGCTTGAGGAGACCCCAAGACAATGAGCAGTTCTTC. Protein sequence: CASSLRRPQDNEQFF. V and J are TRBV5-1 and TRBJ2-1; the D is unclear. The CDR3 is 15 residues long. Trimming pared 1 base from V and 5 bases from J, leaving 13 bases between. Germline V lookup: CDR1 SGHRS, CDR2 YFSETQ.

This rearrangement joins TRBV7-8 to TRBJ2-3; 9 bases are shared with TRBD2. The CDR3 spans 17 residues. The V gene's germline CDR1 is SGHVS and CDR2 FQNEAQ. The ends lost 1 base at V and 2 bases at J; junction bases unmatched: 7. In DNA form, the CDR3 reads TGTGCCAGCAGCTTAGGGATAGCGGGAGAGCTCACAGATACGCAGTATTTT. Translation: CASSLGIAGELTDTQYF.

V gene TRBV19 combines with J gene TRBJ2-4; a possible D gene is TRBD2 (5 bases). Trimming removed 9 bases at V and 4 bases at J, with 19 bases between. Germline V gives CDR1 LNHDA, CDR2 SQIVND (reference sequence). The CDR3 is 15 amino acids. Written as DNA, the CDR3 is TGTGCCAGCTCAACGGGCGACTATCAAAAAAACATTCAGTACTTC. Translating it yields CASSTGDYQKNIQYF. Full variable domain (rest looked up from reference TRBV19 and TRBJ2-4): DGGITQSPKYLFRKEGQNVTLSCEQNLNHDAMYWYRQDPGQGLRLIYYSQIVNDFQKGDIAEGYSVSREKKESFPLTVTSAQKNPTAFYLCASSTGDYQKNIQYFGAGTRLSVL.

V and J are TRBV3-1 (or the pseudogene TRBV3-2) and TRBJ1-2, with TRBD1 as a possible D gene (6 bases). V was cut by 7 bases and J by 4 bases, with 13 bases left in between. Germline CDR1 is LGHDT and CDR2 is YNNKEL (reference sequence). This CDR3 spans 13 amino acids. The CDR3 region is CASTPGGPYGYTF. CDR3 DNA: TGTGCCAGCACCCCTGGGGGCCCCTATGGCTACACCTTC.

The count of this clone is one. CDR3 DNA sequence: TGTGCCACCGGTGCTAACTATGGCTACACCTTC. Translated, it gives CATGANYGYTF. The V call is TRBV6-5, the J call TRBJ1-2; D unresolved. The CDR3 has 11 amino acids. Germline V CDR1 and CDR2: MNHEY, SVGAGI. Trimming removed 10 bases at V and 0 bases at J, with 6 bases between.

A few counts support this clone. The genes are TRBV6-5 and TRBJ2-7, with a weak D call TRBD1 (6 bases). CDR1 and CDR2 from the germline V gene are MNHEY and SVGAGI. The CDR3 extends over 14 amino acids. The V end lost 5 bases, the J end lost 2 bases, and 13 bases lay between the germline ends. CDR3 nucleotides: TGTGCCAGCAGTAAAACAACAGGGCCCTACGAGCAGTACTTC. Translation: CASSKTTGPYEQYF.

The J gene is TRBJ1-2, the V gene TRBV7-9, with TRBD1 matching 9 bases. CDR1 and CDR2 (germline): SEHNR, FQNEAQ (reference sequence). This CDR3 region has 14 residues. V dropped 1 base and J dropped 3; count of bases not matched to a gene: 0. The CDR3 loop reads CASSLGTGDYGYTF. The CDR3 DNA is TGTGCCAGCAGCTTAGGGACAGGGGACTATGGCTACACCTTC.

This clone was observed a single time. The chain is built from TRBV6-5 and TRBJ1-5; D unclear. The V end lost 6 bases, the J end lost 4 bases, and 13 bases lay between the germline ends. The CDR3 length is 14 residues. CDR1 MNHEY and CDR2 SVGAGI come from the germline V gene. The CDR3 DNA reads TGTGCCAGCAGAATGAACGGAGGGAATCAGCCCCAGCATTTT. Protein sequence: CASRMNGGNQPQHF.